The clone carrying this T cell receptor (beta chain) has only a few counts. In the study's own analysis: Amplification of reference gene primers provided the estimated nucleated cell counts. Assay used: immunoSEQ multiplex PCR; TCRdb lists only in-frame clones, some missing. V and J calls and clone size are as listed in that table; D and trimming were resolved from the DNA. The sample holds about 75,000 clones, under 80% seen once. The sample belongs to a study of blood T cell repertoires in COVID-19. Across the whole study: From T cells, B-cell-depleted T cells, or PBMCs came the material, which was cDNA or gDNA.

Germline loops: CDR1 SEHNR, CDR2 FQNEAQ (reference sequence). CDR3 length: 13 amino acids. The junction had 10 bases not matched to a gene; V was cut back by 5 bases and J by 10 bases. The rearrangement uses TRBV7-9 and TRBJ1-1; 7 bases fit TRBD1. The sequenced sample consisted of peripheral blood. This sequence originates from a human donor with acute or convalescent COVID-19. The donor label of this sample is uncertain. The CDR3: CASSTGQPGIAFF. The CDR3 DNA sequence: TGTGCCAGCAGCACGGGACAGCCCGGGATAGCTTTCTTT.